A selection of T cell receptor beta chains follows, all from one sample in a study of blood T cell repertoires in COVID-19. Clones were read by immunoSEQ multiplex PCR, and TCRdb kept only the in-frame ones, dropping some. The sample carries some 74,000 clones, roughly nine tenths recorded once. The sequenced sample was peripheral blood. Receptors originate from a man between 50 and 59 years old with COVID-19, enrolled during active disease. Both conserved end residues are part of each CDR3. The D gene is left open where the match is weak. Clone size is not always given. Where it is, it says once, few, many or a class for expanded clones.

clone_size,v_call,d_call,j_call,cdr3_aa,cdr3_nt
few,TRBV19,TRBD2,TRBJ2-3,CASSIGSGSTDTQYF,TGTGCCAGTAGTATTGGTAGCGGGAGCACAGATACGCAGTATTTT
-,TRBV6-5,-,TRBJ1-4,CASSIEDEKLFF,TGTGCCAGCAGTATAGAGGATGAAAAACTGTTTTTT
-,TRBV7-2,-,TRBJ2-3,CASSLAGDFADTQYF,TGTGCCAGCAGCTTAGCGGGGGACTTTGCAGATACGCAGTATTTT
-,TRBV12-3/TRBV12-4,-,TRBJ2-2,CASSLDFTGELFF,TGTGCCAGCAGTTTAGACTTCACCGGGGAGCTGTTTTTT
once,TRBV5-1,TRBD2,TRBJ2-1,CASSLSAGSSYNEQFF,TGCGCCAGCAGCTTGTCAGCGGGATCTTCTTACAATGAGCAGTTCTTC
once,TRBV19,-,TRBJ2-2,CASSIVGGPLGGELFF,TGTGCCAGTAGTATAGTCGGCGGCCCCCTCGGCGGGGAGCTGTTTTTT
-,TRBV11-2,-,TRBJ1-3,CASSSSGSGNTIYF,TGTGCCAGCAGCTCCTCAGGGTCTGGAAACACCATATATTTT
-,TRBV5-8,-,TRBJ1-1,CASSLGTANTEAFF,TGTGCCAGCAGCTTGGGGACAGCTAACACTGAAGCTTTCTTT
-,TRBV10-1,-,TRBJ1-1,CASSDPDTEAFF,TGCGCCAGCAGTGACCCAGACACTGAAGCTTTCTTT
-,TRBV19,TRBD1,TRBJ1-1,CASRAGGQNPEAFF,TGTGCCAGTAGGGCCGGGGGACAGAATCCTGAAGCTTTCTTT
-,TRBV7-8,-,TRBJ1-1,CASSLGTAEAFF,TGTGCCAGCAGCTTAGGAACAGCAGAAGCTTTCTTT
few,TRBV2,-,TRBJ1-6,CASSPVTGGNSPLHF,TGTGCCAGCAGTCCTGTGACCGGGGGGAATTCACCCCTCCACTTT
-,TRBV3-1/TRBV3-2,-,TRBJ2-7,CASSQQGSYEQYF,TGTGCCAGCAGCCAGCAGGGGTCCTACGAGCAGTACTTC
-,TRBV7-2,-,TRBJ2-5,CASSLVPQETQYF,TGTGCCAGCAGCTTAGTCCCGCAAGAGACCCAGTACTTC
-,TRBV7-9,-,TRBJ2-7,CASSLNAPMGDEQYF,TGTGCCAGCAGCTTAAATGCCCCCATGGGAGACGAGCAGTACTTC
once,TRBV7-9,-,TRBJ1-5,CASSLGTGSSNQPQHF,TGTGCCAGCAGCTTAGGCACAGGGAGTAGCAATCAGCCCCAGCATTTT
-,TRBV5-6,TRBD2,TRBJ2-1,CASSQRLAVVSYNEQFF,TGTGCCAGCAGCCAACGACTAGCGGTGGTCTCCTACAATGAGCAGTTCTTC
-,TRBV5-1,-,TRBJ2-1,CASSATGSTPLRNEQFF,TGCGCCAGCAGCGCCACAGGGTCGACCCCCCTAAGGAATGAGCAGTTCTTC
-,TRBV5-1,-,TRBJ1-4,CASRNNRDEKLFF,TGCGCCAGCAGAAATAACAGGGATGAAAAACTGTTTTTT
few,TRBV10-1,TRBD2,TRBJ2-1,CASSEGLAGGINEQFF,TGCGCCAGCAGTGAGGGGCTAGCGGGAGGGATCAATGAGCAGTTCTTC
-,TRBV14,TRBD1,TRBJ2-5,CASSDRDRYWETQYF,TGTGCCAGCAGCGATAGGGACAGGTATTGGGAGACCCAGTACTTC
once,TRBV18,TRBD2,TRBJ2-1,CASSAAGTSGINEQFF,TGTGCCAGCTCCGCAGCCGGGACTAGCGGGATCAATGAGCAGTTCTTC
-,TRBV4-1,-,TRBJ2-3,CASSQEKRAADTQYF,TGCGCCAGCAGCCAAGAAAAGCGGGCGGCAGATACGCAGTATTTT
-,TRBV18,TRBD1,TRBJ2-5,CASSPMTGDLQETQYF,TGTGCCAGCTCACCAATGACAGGGGACCTCCAAGAGACCCAGTACTTC
-,TRBV19,TRBD1,TRBJ1-1,CASSIERTGGNTEAFF,TGTGCCAGTAGTATAGAACGGACAGGGGGAAACACTGAAGCTTTCTTT
-,TRBV14,-,TRBJ2-4,CASSQGGPRHF,TGTGCCAGCAGCCAAGGGGGCCCTCGGCACTTC
-,TRBV30,TRBD1,TRBJ2-1,CAWTGTGWNEQFF,TGTGCCTGGACCGGGACAGGGTGGAATGAGCAGTTCTTC
-,TRBV10-3,-,TRBJ2-7,CATMETGPSYEQYF,TGTGCCACGATGGAGACAGGACCCTCCTACGAGCAGTACTTC
-,TRBV2,-,TRBJ2-4,CASSDGPGGAKNIQYF,TGTGCCAGCAGTGACGGCCCAGGTGGGGCCAAAAACATTCAGTACTTC
-,TRBV9,-,TRBJ1-3,CASSVDGGHTIYF,TGTGCCAGCAGCGTAGATGGAGGACACACCATATATTTT
-,TRBV28,-,TRBJ2-2,CASSLPGTGGELFF,TGTGCCAGCAGTTTACCGGGAACCGGCGGGGAGCTGTTTTTT
-,TRBV15,TRBD2,TRBJ2-1,CATSRAFETSGSEQFF,TGTGCCACCAGCAGAGCCTTTGAGACTAGCGGGAGTGAGCAGTTCTTC
-,TRBV14,TRBD1,TRBJ1-2,CASSQETGYHGYTF,TGTGCCAGCAGCCAGGAGACAGGGTATCACGGCTACACCTTC
-,TRBV30,-,TRBJ2-2,CAWSLTGELFF,TGTGCCTGGAGCCTTACCGGGGAGCTGTTTTTT
-,TRBV11-2,TRBD2,TRBJ2-3,CASSPWTSGSDTQYF,TGTGCCAGCAGCCCGTGGACTAGCGGGAGTGATACGCAGTATTTT
-,TRBV13,TRBD2,TRBJ2-1,CASRREGLSYNEQFF,TGTGCCAGCAGACGGGAGGGCCTTTCCTACAATGAGCAGTTCTTC
-,TRBV7-8,-,TRBJ2-1,CASSRLARDEQFF,TGTGCCAGCAGTCGGCTAGCTCGTGATGAGCAGTTCTTC
-,TRBV3-1/TRBV3-2,-,TRBJ2-1,CASSRPGTANEQFF,TGTGCCAGCAGCCGCCCGGGGACTGCTAATGAGCAGTTCTTC
-,TRBV5-1,-,TRBJ2-5,CASSLDALLGGETQYF,TGCGCCAGCAGCTTGGATGCTCTCCTCGGCGGAGAGACCCAGTACTTC
-,TRBV19,TRBD1,TRBJ1-1,CASSIGQGGTEAFF,TGTGCCAGTAGTATTGGACAGGGAGGCACTGAAGCTTTCTTT
-,TRBV7-2,TRBD1,TRBJ1-2,CASSLNGGQGAGYTF,TGTGCCAGCAGCTTAAATGGTGGGCAGGGGGCTGGCTACACCTTC
-,TRBV7-2,TRBD1,TRBJ2-3,CASSLGQGAEDTQYF,TGTGCCAGCAGCTTAGGACAGGGAGCCGAAGATACGCAGTATTTT
-,TRBV12-3/TRBV12-4,-,TRBJ1-5,CASSWGGPQPQHF,TGTGCCAGCAGTTGGGGGGGGCCTCAGCCCCAGCATTTT
-,TRBV3-1/TRBV3-2,-,TRBJ2-1,CASSQNRGGGNEQFF,TGTGCCAGCAGCCAGAACAGGGGGGGTGGAAATGAGCAGTTCTTC
-,TRBV30,TRBD1,TRBJ2-5,CAWGTGGRETQYF,TGTGCCTGGGGAACAGGGGGCCGGGAGACCCAGTACTTC
-,TRBV5-1,TRBD2,TRBJ2-1,CASSLGPHGEGEQFF,TGCGCCAGCAGCTTGGGTCCCCACGGGGAGGGTGAGCAGTTCTTC